Following are 8 T cell receptor beta chains from one sample sequenced in a study of shared clonotypes between healthy human individuals. Measured with immunoSEQ multiplex PCR; TCRdb has only the in-frame clones, and not every one. The sample shows approximately 2,000,000 clones, around 90% of them seen only once. Sequencing input: naive CD4+ T cells from PBMCs. As for subset: CD45RA+ positively selected. The receptors derive from a man between 18 and 35 years old in good health. Some clones in this sample may be carry-over from other donors' samples.

V is TRBV19 and J is TRBJ1-1, with D possibly TRBD1 on 5 matching bases. This CDR3 spans 15 amino acids. Germline V lookup: CDR1 LNHDA, CDR2 SQIVND (reference sequence). V gave up 3 bases and J gave up 4 bases, with 15 bases separating them. CDR3 protein: CASSMIFGARTEAFF. The CDR3 DNA reads as TGTGCCAGTAGTATGATCTTTGGGGCACGCACTGAAGCTTTCTTT.

The chain joins TRBV5-5 to TRBJ1-1; 7 bases map to TRBD1. CDR3 length: 15 amino acids. Trimming removed 2 bases from V and 1 base from J; junction bases left unmatched: 5. Per germline, CDR1 SGHKS and CDR2 YYEKEE (reference sequence). The CDR3 loop is CASSFMGQRNTEAFF. In DNA form, the CDR3 reads TGTGCCAGCAGCTTTATGGGACAGCGGAACACTGAAGCTTTCTTT.

This chain connects TRBV6-8 to TRBJ2-5, with D perhaps TRBD1 (7 bases). This CDR3 spans 15 amino acids. Trimming shortened V by 10 bases and J by 1 base, and 19 bases separated the two germline ends. Germline CDR1 is MNHGY and CDR2 is SAAAGT. The CDR3 loop is CAKGGGGGPQETQYF. The CDR3 bases are TGTGCCAAAGGGGGTGGAGGGGGCCCCCAAGAGACCCAGTACTTC.

The V gene is TRBV4-2, the J gene TRBJ2-7; no clear D. Trimming removed 1 base at V and 7 bases at J, with 5 bases between. Germline CDR1 LGHNA, CDR2 YNFKEQ. The CDR3 consists of 11 residues. CDR3 DNA sequence: TGTGCCAGCAGCCAAGGTGAAGAGCAGTACTTC. Translating it yields CASSQGEEQYF.

The table lists this clone with a count of one. The genes are TRBV6-5 and TRBJ2-7, with D maybe TRBD1 (5 bases). This CDR3 is 15 amino acids long. Trimming took off 2 bases at V and 0 bases at J, with 11 bases between the two ends. Germline V lookup: CDR1 MNHEY, CDR2 SVGAGI. The CDR3 DNA reads TGTGCCAGCAGTTACCGTGGGGCTAGCTCCTACGAGCAGTACTTC. The encoded protein is CASSYRGASSYEQYF.

The genes are TRBV28 and TRBJ2-2; weak D call: TRBD2 (6 bases). This CDR3 contains 15 residues. The germline V gene encodes CDR1 MDHEN and CDR2 SYDVKM. V was trimmed by 6 bases and J by 6 bases, leaving 17 bases between them. For the CDR3, the DNA is TGTGCCAGCAGCCGAAGGACTACTTTTCCCGGGGAGCTGTTTTTT. Protein: CASSRRTTFPGELFF.

This chain links TRBV28 with TRBJ1-2; 7 bases align to TRBD1. The germline V gene has CDR1 MDHEN and CDR2 SYDVKM. Germline trimming cut 7 bases from V and 7 bases from J; bases unmatched to any gene: 12. The CDR3 is 14 amino acids. The chain's CDR3 is CASTQLTGSGGYTF. CDR3 nucleotides: TGTGCCAGCACGCAGCTGACAGGGTCGGGTGGCTACACCTTC.

This clone was seen just once. V is TRBV28 and J is TRBJ2-4, with D perhaps matching TRBD2 (5 bases). Germline V gives CDR1 MDHEN, CDR2 SYDVKM. V was pared by 1 base and J by 0 bases, with 10 bases between. This CDR3 comprises 16 residues. CDR3 residues: CASSLYGGQAKNIQYF. In DNA, the CDR3 is TGTGCCAGCAGTTTATATGGCGGGCAAGCCAAAAACATTCAGTACTTC.